The 18 T cell receptor beta chains presented below share a single source sample, sequenced in a study of blood T cell repertoires in COVID-19. Produced via immunoSEQ multiplex PCR; TCRdb's table is partial and in-frame only. The sample carries roughly 350,000 clones, less than 85% recorded once. Sequencing was carried out using peripheral blood. The receptors were gathered from a woman between 18 and 30 years old with acute or convalescent COVID-19.

The gene calls are TRBV4-2 and TRBJ1-2; 7 bases are shared with TRBD1. CDR1 is LGHNA and CDR2 is YNFKEQ in the germline V gene. V lost 2 bases to trimming and J lost 5 bases; unmatched junction nucleotides: 11. This CDR3 comprises 16 residues. This CDR3 is CASSQSPRDRMYGYTF. In nucleotides, the CDR3 is TGTGCCAGCAGCCAATCCCCCAGGGACAGAATGTATGGCTACACCTTC.

This sequence joins TRBV6-1 and TRBJ1-1; no reliable D call. Deletions cut 2 bases from V and 12 bases from J, with 13 bases between. Looked up from germline, CDR1 is MNHNS and CDR2 is SASEGT. There are 12 residues in the CDR3. The CDR3 is CASSERGGWPFF. The CDR3 DNA reads TGTGCCAGCAGTGAACGGGGAGGTTGGCCTTTCTTT.

This sequence joins TRBV28 and TRBJ1-2; D might be TRBD1 (5 bases). V lost 5 bases, J lost 8 bases, and 21 bases lay in between. Germline CDR1 reads MDHEN; CDR2 reads SYDVKM. There are 15 residues in the CDR3. CDR3 residues: CASSTVPTTDSGYTF. DNA for the CDR3: TGTGCCAGCAGTACAGTACCGACGACAGATAGCGGCTACACCTTC.

The V gene is TRBV27, the J gene TRBJ1-5; D is perhaps TRBD1 (6 bases). CDR1 is MNHEY, CDR2 SMNVEV, per germline (reference sequence). Trimming took off 4 bases at V and 5 bases at J, with 12 bases between the two ends. The CDR3 is 14 residues long. For the CDR3, the DNA is TGTGCCAGCAGTTCCATTACAGGGTATCAGCCCCAGCATTTT. Protein sequence: CASSSITGYQPQHF.

The rearrangement joins TRBV5-6 to TRBJ1-3; maybe TRBD1 (6 bases). V was cut by 0 bases and J by 4 bases, with 8 bases left in between. Germline CDR1 is SGHDT and CDR2 is YYEEEE. CDR3 size: 14 residues. CDR3 residues: CASSLAGAGNTIYF. The CDR3 coding sequence is TGTGCCAGCAGCTTGGCAGGGGCAGGAAACACCATATATTTT.

V usage is TRBV6-6 and J usage is TRBJ2-1; D not certain. CDR3 size: 13 residues. Germline V gene sequence: CDR1 MNHNY, CDR2 SVGAGI (reference sequence). Trimming removed 0 bases from V and 6 bases from J, with 6 bases in between. CDR3 coding DNA: TGTGCCAGCAGTTACTCTTCCCTCAATGAGCAGTTCTTC. This codes for CASSYSSLNEQFF.

The chain employs TRBV3-1 (or the pseudogene TRBV3-2) and TRBJ2-7, with D tentatively TRBD2 (5 bases). The V end lost 8 bases, the J end lost 5 bases, and 13 bases lay between the germline ends. This CDR3 has 12 amino acids. In germline, CDR1 is LGHDT, CDR2 YNNKEL (reference sequence). The CDR3 sequence is CASRGLHHEQYF. CDR3 nucleotide sequence: TGTGCCAGCCGAGGACTCCACCACGAGCAGTACTTC.

The gene calls are TRBV5-1 and TRBJ2-5; 9 nucleotides match TRBD1. The CDR3 is 14 residues long. The germline gives CDR1 SGHRS, CDR2 YFSETQ. With 5 bases clipped from V and 5 bases from J, the junction kept 7 bases outside the gene matches. In nucleotides, the CDR3 is TGCGCCAGCAGAATACAGGGGGCTGGGGAGACCCAGTACTTC. This translates into CASRIQGAGETQYF.

Here the CDR3 reads CASSAWSQPRENTEAFF. CDR3 bases: TGTGCCAGCAGCGCCTGGAGTCAGCCTCGGGAGAACACTGAAGCTTTCTTT. The gene calls are TRBV9 and TRBJ1-1; D is unclear. CDR3 length equals 17 residues. V lost 3 bases and J lost 1, with 19 bases in between. CDR1 is SGDLS, CDR2 YYNGEE, per germline.

There are a few counts of this clone. The rearrangement links TRBV7-9 to TRBJ1-4, with D unresolved. Germline V gene data show CDR1 as SEHNR and CDR2 as FQNEAQ (reference sequence). Trimming cost V 4 bases and J 7 bases, with 16 bases left between them. CDR3 length: 15 residues. The CDR3: CASSSGLGHPEKLFF. The DNA for the CDR3 is TGTGCCAGCAGCTCAGGCCTTGGCCATCCTGAAAAACTGTTTTTT. Based on the CDR3 plus reference TRBV7-9 and TRBJ1-4, the full variable domain is DTGVSQNPRHKITKRGQNVTFRCDPISEHNRLYWYRQTLGQGPEFLTYFQNEAQLEKSRLLSDRFSAERPKGSFSTLEIQRTEQGDSAMYLCASSSGLGHPEKLFFGSGTQLSVL.

The CDR3: CASSLAQGEMNTEAFF. CDR3 nucleotide sequence: TGCGCCAGCAGCTTGGCTCAAGGAGAGATGAACACTGAAGCTTTCTTT. V usage is TRBV5-1 and J usage is TRBJ1-1, with unresolved D. The CDR3 totals 16 residues. The germline CDR1 and CDR2 sequences are SGHRS and YFSETQ. V was cut by 0 bases and J by 0 bases, with 12 bases left in between.

The V gene is TRBV7-9, the J gene TRBJ2-7; D ambiguous. CDR1 is SEHNR and CDR2 is FQNEAQ in the germline V gene (reference sequence). V gave up 5 bases and J gave up 2 bases, with 13 bases separating them. CDR3 length: 14 residues. The CDR3: CASSPRRITYEQYF. The CDR3 coding sequence is TGTGCCAGCAGCCCCCGGCGGATCACCTACGAGCAGTACTTC.

The gene calls are TRBV19 and TRBJ1-2; D ambiguous. V was cut by 1 base and J by 5 bases, with 11 bases left in between. The germline CDR1 and CDR2 sequences are LNHDA and SQIVND (reference sequence). The CDR3 covers 14 residues. CDR3 loop: CASSIGHGDYGYTF. The CDR3 nucleotides read TGTGCCAGTAGTATAGGACACGGGGATTATGGCTACACCTTC.

This clone was counted a few times. The chain couples TRBV21-1 to TRBJ1-4; the tabulated D call, TRBD1, remains unverified against the DNA. TRBV21-1 is deemed a pseudogene. CDR3 length: 17 amino acids. The CDR3 spells CASSTSPNSSTNEKLFF. The CDR3 coding sequence is TGTGCCAGCAGCACATCACCCAACAGTTCAACTAATGAAAAACTGTTTTTT.

V is TRBV28 and J is TRBJ2-1; TRBD2 is a possible D gene (5 bases). V was pared by 5 bases and J by 4 bases, with 15 bases between. CDR3 length equals 15 residues. Germline V CDR1 and CDR2: MDHEN, SYDVKM. The CDR3 nucleotides are TGTGCCAGCAGTCCAAGGGCGGAGGTATACAATGAGCAGTTCTTC. The encoded protein is CASSPRAEVYNEQFF.

The V gene is TRBV19, the J gene TRBJ1-1; D is unresolved. The CDR3 is 13 amino acids. With 5 bases removed from V and 7 bases from J, the gap between germline ends came to 14 bases. Germline lookup yields CDR1 LNHDA and CDR2 SQIVND (reference sequence). This CDR3 is CASSPSINGEAFF. For the CDR3, the DNA is TGTGCCAGTAGTCCAAGCATAAACGGTGAAGCTTTCTTT.

V gene TRBV25-1 combines with J gene TRBJ2-1, with D perhaps matching TRBD2 (5 bases). The V gene's germline CDR1 is MGHDK and CDR2 SYGVNS. The CDR3 has 14 residues. V was clipped by 7 bases and J by 8 bases, with 18 bases between them. CDR3 sequence (DNA): TGTGCCAGCAACGGGAATATACGGGCTGATGAGCAGTTCTTC. It is translated as CASNGNIRADEQFF. The whole variable domain, filled in from reference TRBV25-1 and TRBJ2-1, reads EADIYQTPRYLVIGTGKKITLECSQTMGHDKMYWYQQDPGMELHLIHYSYGVNSTEKGDLSSESTVSRIRTEHFPLTLESARPSHTSQYLCASNGNIRADEQFFGPGTRLTVL.

The chain couples TRBV19 to TRBJ1-1; D is possibly TRBD1 (6 bases). Germline values: CDR1 LNHDA, CDR2 SQIVND (reference sequence). This CDR3 is 15 amino acids long. V lost 0 bases and J 5 bases, leaving 13 bases between the germline ends. CDR3 loop: CASSIEGGPVTEAFF. The CDR3 bases are TGTGCCAGTAGTATAGAGGGGGGGCCGGTTACTGAAGCTTTCTTT.